Ten or more counts support the clone carrying this T cell receptor (beta chain). This specimen belongs to a study of T-cell reconstitution after alpha-beta-depleted transplantation in children. The length of the CDR3 is 11 residues. CDR1 and CDR2 (germline): SNHLY, FYNNEI. Trimming shortened V by 6 bases and J by 3 bases, and 2 bases separated the two germline ends. For TCRbeta, the library was prepared with unique molecular identifiers. TCRdb processed the PCR reads anew with MiXCR; each CDR3 protein has one entry. The sample records 200,000 or so distinct CDR3 sequences, about 6% being singletons. The gene calls are TRBV2 and TRBJ2-2; no definite D call. This sample comprised PBMCs, obtained before TCRalphabeta/CD19-depleted stem cell transplant. The receptor's source is a girl under three years old with combined immunodeficiency, due to receive a stem cell transplant. DNA for the CDR3: TGTGCCAGCAGCGACACCGGGGAGCTGTTTTTT. This encodes CASSDTGELFF.